This TCR beta chain stems from a study of early T cells in non-severe SARS-CoV-2 infection. In its sample, this clonotype was seen many times. CDR3 size: 16 residues. The trim removed 2 bases at V and 8 bases at J, leaving 14 bases unmatched. Germline CDR1 SQVTM, CDR2 ANQGSEA. TCRdb called the 5' RACE reads again in MiXCR, with one record for every CDR3 protein. In the table there are about 30,000 distinct CDR3 sequences, around 7% of which are singletons. The specimen was whole blood. V usage is TRBV29-1 and J usage is TRBJ1-2; TRBD1 matches 10 bases. The TCR was taken from an adult who was a healthcare worker with PCR-confirmed SARS-CoV-2 infection or an uninfected control (not recorded which). The CDR3 DNA follows: TGCAGCGTTGAAAGGTTCGTGCGGACAGGGGGAGGCGGCTACACCTTC. This encodes CSVERFVRTGGGGYTF.